This TCR beta chain was retrieved from a study of blood T cell repertoires in COVID-19. Data came from immunoSEQ multiplex PCR; TCRdb stores just in-frame clones and leaves some out. The sample has around 250,000 clones; 80% to 90% are singletons. The length of the CDR3 is 11 residues. V dropped 5 bases and J dropped 3 bases, with 4 bases sitting between them. CDR1 is SEHNR and CDR2 is FQNEAQ in the germline V gene (reference sequence). This receptor was identified in a young man who had recovered from COVID-19. This chain links TRBV7-9 with TRBJ1-1, with unresolved D. The sequencing input was PBMCs or T cells enriched from blood (not recorded which). CDR3 coding DNA: TGTGCCAGCAGCCCGGACACTGAAGCTTTCTTT. It codes for CASSPDTEAFF.